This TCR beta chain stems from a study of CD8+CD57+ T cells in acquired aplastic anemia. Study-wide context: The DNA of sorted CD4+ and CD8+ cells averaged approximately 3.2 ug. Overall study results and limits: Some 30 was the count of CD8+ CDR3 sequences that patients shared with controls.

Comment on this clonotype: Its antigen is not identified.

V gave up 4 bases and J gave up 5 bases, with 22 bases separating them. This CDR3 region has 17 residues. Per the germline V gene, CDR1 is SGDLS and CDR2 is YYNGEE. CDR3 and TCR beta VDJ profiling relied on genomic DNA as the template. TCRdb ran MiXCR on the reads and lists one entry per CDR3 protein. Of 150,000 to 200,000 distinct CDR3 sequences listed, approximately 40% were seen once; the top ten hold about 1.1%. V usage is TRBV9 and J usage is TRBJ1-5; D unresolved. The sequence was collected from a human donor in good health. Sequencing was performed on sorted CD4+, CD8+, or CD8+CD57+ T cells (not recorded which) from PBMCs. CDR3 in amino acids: CASSPTSGAPFHQPQHF. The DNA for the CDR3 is TGTGCCAGCAGCCCGACGTCCGGTGCCCCTTTTCATCAGCCCCAGCATTTT. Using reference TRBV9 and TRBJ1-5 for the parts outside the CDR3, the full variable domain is DSGVTQTPKHLITATGQRVTLRCSPRSGDLSVYWYQQSLDQGLQFLIQYYNGEERAKGNILERFSAQQFPDLHSELNLSSLELGDSALYFCASSPTSGAPFHQPQHFGDGTRLSIL.